This T cell receptor beta chain was sequenced for a study of cytomegalovirus exposure and HLA in healthy donors. PCR employed 60 Vbeta and 13 Jbeta primers. Clones were read by immunoSEQ multiplex PCR, and TCRdb kept only the in-frame ones, dropping some. The top ten hold 2.5% to 3.5% of the sample, which has about 200,000 clones, about 78% seen once. This clonotype originated in a woman between 25 and 40 years old in good health and CMV-seronegative. The sequenced sample consisted of PBMCs.

In DNA form, the CDR3 reads TGTGCCAGCAGCCCAACATACACTGAAGCTTTCTTT. Translated, it gives CASSPTYTEAFF. V is TRBV7-9 and J is TRBJ1-1; D is uncertain. The germline V and J ends were trimmed by 5 bases and 3 bases, with 7 bases remaining between them. The V gene's germline CDR1 is SEHNR and CDR2 FQNEAQ (reference sequence). The CDR3 spans 12 residues.